This record looks at one T cell receptor beta chain sequence and its context. The sample comes from a study of cytomegalovirus exposure and HLA in healthy donors. A multiplex PCR was run with 60 Vbeta primers and 13 Jbeta primers. Sequenced by immunoSEQ multiplex PCR; TCRdb stores in-frame clones only, minus some. The table includes 150,000 to 200,000 clones, around 86% detected once. The CDR3 runs 15 residues. Germline V CDR1 and CDR2: SGHTA, FQGTGA. V trimming: 6 bases; J trimming: 4 bases; junction bases outside the gene matches: 7. The chain recombines TRBV7-3 with TRBJ2-5; TRBD2 agrees at 11 bases. Sequencing was carried out using PBMCs. This receptor was taken from a girl aged 2-9 years in good health and CMV-seropositive. CDR3 sequence (DNA): TGTGCCAGCAGATTTAGCGGGAGGGCGGGAGAGACCCAGTACTTC. Encoded protein: CASRFSGRAGETQYF. Based on the CDR3 plus reference TRBV7-3 and TRBJ2-5, the full variable domain is GAGVSQTPSNKVTEKGKYVELRCDPISGHTALYWYRQSLGQGPEFLIYFQGTGAADDSGLPNDRFFAVRPEGSVSTLKIQRTERGDSAVYLCASRFSGRAGETQYFGPGTRLLVL.